This T cell receptor (beta chain) derives from a study of PD-1 blockade in classical Hodgkin lymphoma. Study-level findings and limits: Healthy donors reportedly exceeded newly diagnosed patients in baseline TCR diversity. Causes of the repertoire differences remain undefined, possibly disease activity or prior therapy.

As concerns this clone: The antigen remains unidentified.

Described time point: newly diagnosed, previously untreated cHL patient sample. Purification of CD4+ T cells from thawed PBMCs was performed via magnetic negative selection. Comparison used PBMCs from newly diagnosed, untreated classical Hodgkin lymphoma. Using immunoSEQ multiplex PCR, the repertoire was profiled, and TCRdb retains in-frame clones only, with some absent. The data contain fewer than 25,000 clones, approximately 89% of them singletons. Germline V CDR1 and CDR2: LNHDA, SQIVND (reference sequence). V was clipped by 6 bases and J by 4 bases, with 21 bases between them. This CDR3 region has 16 residues.

Sequenced material: CD4+ T cells from blood. The chain joins TRBV19 to TRBJ1-2, with D perhaps matching TRBD1 (6 bases). The TCR was taken from a human donor with classical Hodgkin lymphoma. CDR3 residues: CASSKGPQEGGYGYTF. The CDR3 region has the DNA TGTGCCAGTAGCAAGGGGCCGCAAGAGGGGGGCTATGGCTACACCTTC.